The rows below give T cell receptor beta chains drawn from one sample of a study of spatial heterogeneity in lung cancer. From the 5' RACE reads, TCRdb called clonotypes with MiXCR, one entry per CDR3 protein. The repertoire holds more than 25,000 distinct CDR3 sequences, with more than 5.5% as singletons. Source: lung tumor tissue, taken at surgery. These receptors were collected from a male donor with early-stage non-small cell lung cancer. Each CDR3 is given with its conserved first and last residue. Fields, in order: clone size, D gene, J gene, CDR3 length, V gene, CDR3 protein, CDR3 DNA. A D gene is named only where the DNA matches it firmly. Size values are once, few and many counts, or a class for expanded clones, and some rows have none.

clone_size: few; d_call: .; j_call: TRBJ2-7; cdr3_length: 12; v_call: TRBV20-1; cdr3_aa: CSARVAPYEQYF; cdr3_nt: TGCAGTGCTAGAGTAGCGCCCTACGAGCAGTACTTC
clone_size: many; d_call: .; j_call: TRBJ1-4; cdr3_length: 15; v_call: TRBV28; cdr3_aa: CASSASGTTNEKLFF; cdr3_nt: TGTGCCAGCAGCGCCTCAGGAACGACTAATGAAAAACTGTTTTTT
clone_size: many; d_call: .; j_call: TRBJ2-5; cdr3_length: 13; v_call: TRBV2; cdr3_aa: CASSEGTGGTQYF; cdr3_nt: TGTGCCAGCAGTGAAGGCACCGGTGGGACCCAGTACTTC
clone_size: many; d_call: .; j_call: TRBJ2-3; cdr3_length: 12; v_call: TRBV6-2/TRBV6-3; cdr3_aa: CASRDITDTQYF; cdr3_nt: TGTGCCAGCAGGGACATCACAGATACGCAGTATTTT
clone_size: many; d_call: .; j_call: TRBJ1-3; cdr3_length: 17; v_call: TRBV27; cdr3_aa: CASSLSLDTYSGNTIYF; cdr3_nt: TGTGCCAGCAGTTTATCGCTGGACACTTACTCTGGAAACACCATATATTTT
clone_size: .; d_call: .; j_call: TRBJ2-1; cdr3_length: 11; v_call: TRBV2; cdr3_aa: CASSVHNEQFF; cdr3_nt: TGTGCCAGCAGTGTACACAATGAGCAGTTCTTC
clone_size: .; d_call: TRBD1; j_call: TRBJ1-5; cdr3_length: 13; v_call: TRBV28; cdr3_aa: CASRRQGWQPQHF; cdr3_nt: TGTGCCAGCAGACGACAGGGCTGGCAGCCCCAGCATTTT
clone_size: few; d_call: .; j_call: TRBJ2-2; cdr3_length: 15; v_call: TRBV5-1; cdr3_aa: CASSLDQANTGELFF; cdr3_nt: TGCGCCAGCAGCTTGGATCAGGCAAACACCGGGGAGCTGTTTTTT
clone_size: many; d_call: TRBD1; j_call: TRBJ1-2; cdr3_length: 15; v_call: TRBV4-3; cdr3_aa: CASSQGDRGNYGYTF; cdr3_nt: TGCGCCAGCAGCCAGGGGGACAGGGGAAACTATGGCTACACCTTC
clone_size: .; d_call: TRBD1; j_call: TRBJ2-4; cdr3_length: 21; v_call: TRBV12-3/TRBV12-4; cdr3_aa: CASSLVRGPWIINLAKNIQYF; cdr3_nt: TGTGCCAGCAGTTTGGTCAGGGGGCCCTGGATTATTAACCTAGCCAAAAACATTCAGTACTTC
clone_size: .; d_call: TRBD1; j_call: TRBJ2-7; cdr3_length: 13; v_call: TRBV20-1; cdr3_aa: CSAADRIGYEQYF; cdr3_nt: TGCAGTGCTGCGGACAGGATAGGGTACGAGCAGTACTTC
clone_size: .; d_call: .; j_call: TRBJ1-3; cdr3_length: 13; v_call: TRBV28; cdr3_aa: CASRDSSGNTIYF; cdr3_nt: TGTGCCAGCAGGGACTCTTCTGGAAACACCATATATTTT
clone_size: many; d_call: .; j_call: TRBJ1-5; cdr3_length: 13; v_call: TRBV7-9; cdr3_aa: CASSFGASQPQHF; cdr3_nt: TGTGCCAGCAGCTTCGGGGCGAGTCAGCCCCAGCATTTT
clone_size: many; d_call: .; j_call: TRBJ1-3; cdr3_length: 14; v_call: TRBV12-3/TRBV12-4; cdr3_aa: CASSELSSGNTIYF; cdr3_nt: TGTGCCAGCAGCGAACTCAGCTCTGGAAACACCATATATTTT
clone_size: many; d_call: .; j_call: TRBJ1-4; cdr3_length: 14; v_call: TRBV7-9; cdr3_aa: CASSPLPTNEKLFF; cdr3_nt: TGTGCCAGCAGCCCCCTCCCAACTAATGAAAAACTGTTTTTT
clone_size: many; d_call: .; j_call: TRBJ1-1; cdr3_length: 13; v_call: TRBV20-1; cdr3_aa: CSARAGGQPEAFF; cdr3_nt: TGCAGTGCTAGAGCGGGAGGGCAGCCTGAAGCTTTCTTT
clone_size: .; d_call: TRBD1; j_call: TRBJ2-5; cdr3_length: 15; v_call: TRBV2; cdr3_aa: CASSVSGTGVKTQYF; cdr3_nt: TGTGCCAGCAGTGTGTCCGGGACAGGGGTAAAGACCCAGTACTTC
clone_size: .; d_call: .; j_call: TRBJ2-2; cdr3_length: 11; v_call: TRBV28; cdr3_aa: CASSYTGELFF; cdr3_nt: TGTGCCAGCAGTTACACCGGGGAGCTGTTTTTT
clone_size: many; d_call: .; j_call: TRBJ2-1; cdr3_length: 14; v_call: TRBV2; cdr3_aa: CASSEAVSYNEQFF; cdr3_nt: TGTGCCAGCAGTGAGGCGGTCTCCTACAATGAGCAGTTCTTC
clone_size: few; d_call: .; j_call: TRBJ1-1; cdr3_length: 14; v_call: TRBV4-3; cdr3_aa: CASSQGRVRTEAFF; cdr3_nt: TGCGCCAGCAGCCAAGGCAGGGTTAGGACTGAAGCTTTCTTT
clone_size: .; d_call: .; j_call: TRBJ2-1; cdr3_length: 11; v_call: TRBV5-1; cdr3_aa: CASTSGWEQFF; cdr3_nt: TGCGCCAGCACCTCAGGGTGGGAGCAGTTCTTC
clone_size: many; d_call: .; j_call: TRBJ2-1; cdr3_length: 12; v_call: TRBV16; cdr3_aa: CASSFGGVEQFF; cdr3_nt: TGTGCCAGCAGCTTCGGGGGAGTTGAGCAGTTCTTC
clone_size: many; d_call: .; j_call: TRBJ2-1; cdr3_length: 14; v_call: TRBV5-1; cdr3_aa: CASSLGGEVIEQFF; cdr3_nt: TGCGCCAGCAGCTTGGGGGGAGAAGTGATCGAGCAGTTCTTC
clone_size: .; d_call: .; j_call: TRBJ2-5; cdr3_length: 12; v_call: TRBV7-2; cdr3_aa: CASSPGPETQYF; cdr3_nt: TGTGCCAGCAGCCCGGGGCCCGAGACCCAGTACTTC
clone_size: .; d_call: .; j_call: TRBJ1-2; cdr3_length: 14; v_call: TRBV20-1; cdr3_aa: CSARSQPHNYGYTF; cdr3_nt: TGCAGTGCTAGATCACAGCCCCATAACTATGGCTACACCTTC
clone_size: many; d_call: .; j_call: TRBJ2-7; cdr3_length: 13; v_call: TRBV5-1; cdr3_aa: CASSSGSPYEQYF; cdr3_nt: TGCGCCAGCAGCTCCGGGTCCCCCTACGAGCAGTACTTC
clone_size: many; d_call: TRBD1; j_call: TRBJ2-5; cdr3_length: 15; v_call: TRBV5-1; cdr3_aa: CASSSTGGTEETQYF; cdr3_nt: TGCGCCAGCAGCTCGACAGGGGGCACGGAAGAGACCCAGTACTTC
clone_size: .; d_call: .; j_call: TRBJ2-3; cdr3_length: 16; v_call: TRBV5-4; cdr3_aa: CASSPGVGRSTDTQYF; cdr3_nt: TGTGCCAGCAGCCCGGGGGTGGGCAGGAGCACAGATACGCAGTATTTT
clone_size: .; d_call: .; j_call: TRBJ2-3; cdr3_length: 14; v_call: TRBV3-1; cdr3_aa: CASSQDTSTDTQYF; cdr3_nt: TGTGCCAGCAGCCAAGATACTAGCACAGATACGCAGTATTTT
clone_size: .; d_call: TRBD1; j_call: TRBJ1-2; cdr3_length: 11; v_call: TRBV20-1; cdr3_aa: CSARGQYGYTF; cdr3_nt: TGCAGTGCTAGGGGACAGTATGGCTACACCTTC
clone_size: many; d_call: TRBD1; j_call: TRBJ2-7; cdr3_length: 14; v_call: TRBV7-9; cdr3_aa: CASSRGGSSYEQYF; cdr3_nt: TGTGCCAGCAGCCGAGGGGGCTCGTCCTACGAGCAGTACTTC
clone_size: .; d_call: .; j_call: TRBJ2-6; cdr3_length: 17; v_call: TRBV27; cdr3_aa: CASSSQAVYSGANVLTF; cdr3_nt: TGTGCCAGCAGTTCCCAGGCGGTTTACTCTGGGGCCAACGTCCTGACTTTC
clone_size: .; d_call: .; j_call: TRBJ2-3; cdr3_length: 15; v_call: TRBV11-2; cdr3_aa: CASSLVAAGTDTQYF; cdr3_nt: TGTGCCAGCAGCTTAGTCGCTGCAGGCACAGATACGCAGTATTTT
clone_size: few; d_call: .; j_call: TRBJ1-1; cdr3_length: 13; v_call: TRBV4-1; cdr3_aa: CASSLGRNTEAFF; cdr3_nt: TGCGCCAGCAGCTTGGGCCGGAACACTGAAGCTTTCTTT
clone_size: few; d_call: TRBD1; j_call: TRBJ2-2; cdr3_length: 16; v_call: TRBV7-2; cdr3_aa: CASSLRQGASTGELFF; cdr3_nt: TGTGCCAGCAGCTTACGACAGGGGGCGAGTACCGGGGAGCTGTTTTTT
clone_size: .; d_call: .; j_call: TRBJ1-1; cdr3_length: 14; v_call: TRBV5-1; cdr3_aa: CASSVGSEGGGAFF; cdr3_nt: TGCGCCAGCAGCGTTGGGTCCGAGGGAGGAGGAGCTTTCTTT
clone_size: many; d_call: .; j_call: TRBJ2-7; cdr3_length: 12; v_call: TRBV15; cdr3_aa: CATSRNQYEQYF; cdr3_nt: TGTGCCACCAGCCGCAACCAATACGAGCAGTACTTC
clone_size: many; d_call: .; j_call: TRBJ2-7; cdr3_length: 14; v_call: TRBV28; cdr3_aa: CASSLLGERYEQYF; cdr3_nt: TGTGCCAGCAGTTTATTAGGGGAACGATACGAGCAGTACTTC
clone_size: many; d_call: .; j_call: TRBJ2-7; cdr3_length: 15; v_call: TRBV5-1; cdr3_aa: CASSLWTESSYEQYF; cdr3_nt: TGCGCCAGCAGCTTGTGGACGGAGAGCTCCTACGAGCAGTACTTC
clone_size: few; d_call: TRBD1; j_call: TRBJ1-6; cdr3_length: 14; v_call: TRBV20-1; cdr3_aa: CSANRGQGNSPLHF; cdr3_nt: TGCAGTGCTAATCGGGGACAGGGTAATTCACCCCTCCACTTT
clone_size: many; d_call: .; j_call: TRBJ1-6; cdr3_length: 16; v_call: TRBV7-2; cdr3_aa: CASSWMTGAGNSPLHF; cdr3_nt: TGTGCCAGCAGCTGGATGACCGGGGCGGGGAATTCACCCCTCCACTTT
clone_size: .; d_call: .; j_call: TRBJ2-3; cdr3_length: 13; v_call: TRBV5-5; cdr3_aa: CASSLTSTDTQYF; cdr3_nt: TGTGCCAGCAGCTTGACTAGCACAGATACGCAGTATTTT
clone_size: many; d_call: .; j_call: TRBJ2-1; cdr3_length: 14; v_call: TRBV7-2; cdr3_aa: CASSSGDSRGEQFF; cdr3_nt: TGTGCCAGCAGCTCCGGGGATAGTCGTGGTGAGCAGTTCTTC
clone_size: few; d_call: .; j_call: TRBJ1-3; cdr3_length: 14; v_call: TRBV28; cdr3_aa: CASTQGGVGNTIYF; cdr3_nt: TGTGCCAGCACCCAAGGGGGGGTTGGAAACACCATATATTTT
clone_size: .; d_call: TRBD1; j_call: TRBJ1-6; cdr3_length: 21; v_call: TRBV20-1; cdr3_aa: CSARDEWPGTGMRTYNSPLHF; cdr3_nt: TGCAGTGCTAGAGATGAATGGCCCGGGACAGGGATGAGGACCTATAATTCACCCCTCCACTTT
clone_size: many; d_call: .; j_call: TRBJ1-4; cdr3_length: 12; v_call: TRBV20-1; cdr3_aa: CSAHPTYEKLFF; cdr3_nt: TGCAGTGCCCACCCGACCTATGAAAAACTGTTTTTT
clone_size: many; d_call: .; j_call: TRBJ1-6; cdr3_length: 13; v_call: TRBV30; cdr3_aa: CAWSSGGGSPLHF; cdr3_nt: TGTGCCTGGAGTTCGGGGGGCGGCTCACCCCTCCACTTT
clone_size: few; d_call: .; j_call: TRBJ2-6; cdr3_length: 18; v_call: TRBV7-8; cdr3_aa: CASTEWRGWSSGANVLTF; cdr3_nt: TGTGCCAGCACTGAATGGAGAGGTTGGTCCTCTGGGGCCAACGTCCTGACTTTC
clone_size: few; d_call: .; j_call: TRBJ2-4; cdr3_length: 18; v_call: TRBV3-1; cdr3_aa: CASSPYLGGLVAKNIQYF; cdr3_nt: TGTGCCAGCAGCCCTTACTTGGGGGGGCTGGTAGCCAAAAACATTCAGTACTTC
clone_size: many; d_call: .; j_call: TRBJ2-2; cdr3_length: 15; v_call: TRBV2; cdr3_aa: CASKDATLNTGELFF; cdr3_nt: TGTGCCAGCAAGGATGCGACACTGAACACCGGGGAGCTGTTTTTT
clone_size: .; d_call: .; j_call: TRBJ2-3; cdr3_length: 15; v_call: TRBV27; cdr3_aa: CASSLFRVSTDTQYF; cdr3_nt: TGTGCCAGCAGTTTATTCCGGGTTAGCACAGATACGCAGTATTTT
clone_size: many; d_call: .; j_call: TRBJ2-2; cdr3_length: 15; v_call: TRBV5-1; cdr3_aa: CASSLGAARAGELFF; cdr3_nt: TGCGCCAGCAGCTTGGGCGCCGCCAGGGCCGGGGAGCTGTTTTTT
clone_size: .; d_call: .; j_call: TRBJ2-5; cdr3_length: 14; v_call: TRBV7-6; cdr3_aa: CASSLGGGDETQYF; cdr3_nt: TGTGCCAGCAGCTTAGGGGGGGGCGACGAGACCCAGTACTTC
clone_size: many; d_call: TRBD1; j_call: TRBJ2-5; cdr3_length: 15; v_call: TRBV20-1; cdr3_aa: CSAREDRAGGETQYF; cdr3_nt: TGCAGTGCTAGAGAGGACAGGGCCGGCGGAGAGACCCAGTACTTC
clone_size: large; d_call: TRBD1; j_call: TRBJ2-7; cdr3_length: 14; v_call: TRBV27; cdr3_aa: CASSTRQGAYEQYF; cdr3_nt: TGTGCCAGCAGTACCCGACAGGGGGCGTACGAGCAGTACTTC
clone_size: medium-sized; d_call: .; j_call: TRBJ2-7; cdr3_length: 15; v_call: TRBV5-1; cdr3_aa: CASSPAGPRNYEQYF; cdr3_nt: TGCGCCAGCAGCCCGGCGGGGCCCCGAAACTACGAGCAGTACTTC
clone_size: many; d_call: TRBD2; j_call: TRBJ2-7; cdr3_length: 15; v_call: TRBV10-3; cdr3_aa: CAIRPSGVSSYEQYF; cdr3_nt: TGTGCCATCAGACCTAGCGGGGTGAGCTCCTACGAGCAGTACTTC
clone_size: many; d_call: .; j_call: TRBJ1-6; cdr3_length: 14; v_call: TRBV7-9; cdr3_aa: CASSLPADNSPLHF; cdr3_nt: TGTGCCAGCAGCTTACCGGCAGATAATTCACCCCTCCACTTT
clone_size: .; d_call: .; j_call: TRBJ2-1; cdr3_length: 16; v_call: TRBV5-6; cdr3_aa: CASSYRHKLGYNEQFF; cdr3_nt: TGTGCCAGCAGTTATCGACATAAATTGGGCTACAATGAGCAGTTCTTC
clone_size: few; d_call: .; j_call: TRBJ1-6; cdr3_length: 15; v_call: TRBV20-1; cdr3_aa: CSARSFGLGNSPLHF; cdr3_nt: TGCAGTGCTAGATCCTTTGGGTTGGGGAATTCACCCCTCCACTTT